The sample holds a few counts of the clone carrying this T cell receptor beta chain. This specimen comes from a study of T cells in Graves' hyperthyroidism and ophthalmopathy. The CDR3 runs 15 residues. Germline lookup yields CDR1 PRHDT and CDR2 FYEKMQ (reference sequence). Trimming took off 1 base at V and 7 bases at J, with 16 bases between the two ends. For Graves' hyperthyroidism to be stable, ophthalmopathy could not progress within 18 months. Recently diagnosed hyperthyroidism of less than 2 months' duration affected patients aged 18 to 65. Template material for amplifying TCR beta CDR3 regions consisted of RNA transcripts. A set of HTBI primers served as the primers for a first-round RT-PCR of the TCR CDR3. TCRdb reprocessed the multiplex PCR reads via MiXCR and lists one record per CDR3 protein. The sample records approximately 590,000 distinct CDR3 sequences, 15% to 19% being singletons.

The sequence was collected from a woman aged 30 to 39 with Graves' hyperthyroidism. Material: blood. The rearrangement links TRBV13 to TRBJ2-5; TRBD1 is a possible D gene (6 bases). CDR3 residues: CASSLDLGRGGTQYF. The DNA for the CDR3 is TGTGCCAGCAGCTTAGATCTAGGGAGAGGGGGGACCCAGTACTTC. Supplemented by reference TRBV13 and TRBJ2-5, the full variable domain reads AAGVIQSPRHLIKEKRETATLKCYPIPRHDTVYWYQQGPGQDPQFLISFYEKMQSDKGSIPDRFSAQQFSDYHSELNMSSLELGDSALYFCASSLDLGRGGTQYFGPGTRLLVL.